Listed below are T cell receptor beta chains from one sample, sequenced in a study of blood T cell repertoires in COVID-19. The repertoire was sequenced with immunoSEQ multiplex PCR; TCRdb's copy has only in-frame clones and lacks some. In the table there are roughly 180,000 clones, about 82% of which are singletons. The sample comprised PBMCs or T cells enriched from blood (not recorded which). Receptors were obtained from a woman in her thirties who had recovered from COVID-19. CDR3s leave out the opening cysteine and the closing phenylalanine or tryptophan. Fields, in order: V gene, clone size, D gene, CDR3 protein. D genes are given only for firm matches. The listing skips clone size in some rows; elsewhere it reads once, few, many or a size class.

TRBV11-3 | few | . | ASSLGARWPFDEQF
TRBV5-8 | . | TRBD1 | ASSQQGQGWETQY
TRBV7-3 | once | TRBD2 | ASSLVAGGPYNEQF
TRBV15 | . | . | ATSIRQQNTGELF
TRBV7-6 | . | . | ASSLEAHSRTDTQY
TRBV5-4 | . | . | ASSLAPGSASPLH
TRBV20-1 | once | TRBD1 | SASDRVGQPQH
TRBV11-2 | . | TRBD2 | ASSFSGKTYEQY
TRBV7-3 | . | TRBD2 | ASSLTGRAVGETQY
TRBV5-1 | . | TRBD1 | ASSPTGALNTEAF
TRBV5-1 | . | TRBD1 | ASSRSPPGQGDRGYT
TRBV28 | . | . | ASVGQRRFSGNTIY
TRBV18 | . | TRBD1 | ASSPTPQGQVNTGELF
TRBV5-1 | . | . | ASSREVRSDNEQF
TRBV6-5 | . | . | ASSLAGETEAF
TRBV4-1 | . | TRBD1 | ASSQDPDRSSYEQY
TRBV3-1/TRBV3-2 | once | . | ASSQDGTPGPEAF
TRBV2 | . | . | ASSGTYFDEQF
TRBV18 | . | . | ASSPGHYEQY
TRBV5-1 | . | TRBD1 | ASSGGQGRYNEQF
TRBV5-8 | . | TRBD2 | ASSSLAGAKTQY
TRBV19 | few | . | ASSILALQGNTEAF
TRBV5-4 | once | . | ASSLWGRGSTEAF
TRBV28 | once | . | ASSAGGPQH
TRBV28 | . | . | ASSRTVATQLY
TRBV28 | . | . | ASSHLAETDYGYT
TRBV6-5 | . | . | ASSYSDRPNTEAF
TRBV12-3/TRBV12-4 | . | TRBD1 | ASTKPGGNGYT
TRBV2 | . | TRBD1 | ASSRDRGLYEQY
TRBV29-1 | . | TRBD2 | SVIEPAGGYNEQF
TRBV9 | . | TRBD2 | ASSVASGSPDTQY
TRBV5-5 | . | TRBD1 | ASSLGQGVDNEQF
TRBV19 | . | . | ASSVRDSYNEQF
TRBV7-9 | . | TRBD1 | ASSFDRAAYNEQF
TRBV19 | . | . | ASSTGRRETQY
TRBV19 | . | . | ASSISGQDSYEQY
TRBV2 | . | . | ASSEDRGEKLF
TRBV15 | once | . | ATSNRDSFTDTQY
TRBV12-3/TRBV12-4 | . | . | ASSPGYNYGYT
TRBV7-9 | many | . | ASSLNVRDKNEQF